The T cell receptor (beta chain) described here comes from a study of T cell repertoires in cytomegalovirus infection. In the study overall: Signatures in public TCR beta sequences pointed to both CMV infection and matching HLA type.

Regarding this clonotype: Its antigen is still unknown.

Trimming stripped 0 bases from V and 4 bases from J, with 13 bases between. Germline V gene sequence: CDR1 SGHRS, CDR2 YFSETQ. The CDR3 contains 16 residues. Using its own MiXCR run on the reads, TCRdb lists one record per CDR3 protein. The sample carries some 700,000 distinct CDR3 sequences, roughly a third recorded once. The sequenced sample was cultured PBMCs, obtained from culture after CMV antigen stimulation. The chain joins TRBV5-1 to TRBJ2-2, with D possibly being TRBD2 (5 bases). This TCR came from a human donor in good health (CMV status not recorded). Some clones in this sample may be carry-over from other donors' samples. The CDR3 sequence: CASSLVYSAGTGELFF. CDR3 DNA sequence: TGCGCCAGCAGCTTGGTTTACTCTGCGGGCACCGGGGAGCTGTTTTTT.